A single sample is the source of the 10 T cell receptor beta chains below, sequenced in a study of blood T cell repertoires in COVID-19. Method: immunoSEQ multiplex PCR; TCRdb's copy keeps in-frame clones and lacks some. Seen here are about 190,000 clones, around 80% observed once, and the top ten hold approximately 15%. The sequenced material came from PBMCs or T cells enriched from blood (not recorded which). Receptors were obtained from a woman aged 45-65 years who had recovered from COVID-19.

The chain is built from TRBV24-1 and TRBJ1-5; 10 bases line up with TRBD1. The CDR3 sequence is 14 residues long. V shed 7 bases and J 10 bases; nucleotides not matched to a gene: 9. The germline gives CDR1 KGHDR, CDR2 SFDVKD. The CDR3 here is CATSHTGTGAPQHF. The CDR3 DNA sequence: TGTGCCACCAGCCACACCGGGACAGGGGCTCCCCAGCATTTT.

V is TRBV19 and J is TRBJ2-2; D is possibly TRBD2 (6 bases). V dropped 10 bases and J dropped 4 bases, with 16 bases sitting between them. The CDR3 runs to 14 residues. Per the germline V gene, CDR1 is LNHDA and CDR2 is SQIVND (reference sequence). The DNA of the CDR3 is TGTGCCACCGGGGGTCAGACCGCCACCGGGGAGCTGTTTTTT. Translation gives CATGGQTATGELFF.

This CDR3 reads CASSQGSGSSYEQFF. The CDR3 DNA reads TGTGCCAGCAGCCAAGGTAGCGGGAGTTCGTATGAGCAGTTCTTC. The chain uses TRBV14 and TRBJ2-1, with TRBD2 matching 9 bases. Trimming removed 1 base from V and 8 bases from J; junction bases left unmatched: 6. Germline V gene sequence: CDR1 SGHDN, CDR2 FVKESK. The CDR3 sequence is 15 residues long.

The chain has TRBV5-5 and TRBJ2-7, with TRBD2 identical over 14 bases. The CDR3 consists of 17 residues. J lost 2 bases, V lost 4 bases, and 8 bases had no gene match. Germline V gene data show CDR1 as SGHKS and CDR2 as YYEKEE (reference sequence). The CDR3 DNA reads TGTGCCAGCAGCACGACTAGCGGGAGGGCGCCAACCTACGAGCAGTACTTC. Its protein product is CASSTTSGRAPTYEQYF.

In this sample, this clone turned up once. The chain combines TRBV2 with TRBJ2-1; the match to TRBD2 covers 7 bases. CDR3 length: 15 amino acids. V lost 2 bases, J lost 3 bases, and 4 bases stayed unmatched. Germline CDR1 and CDR2: SNHLY and FYNNEI. The CDR3 nucleotides are TGTGCCAGCAGTGAAACCCGGGACTACTACAATGAGCAGTTCTTC. Encoded protein: CASSETRDYYNEQFF.

The chain couples TRBV6-5 to TRBJ1-6, with D possibly matching TRBD1 (6 bases). This CDR3 is 15 amino acids long. The ends were cut back, 7 bases at V and 7 bases at J, with 17 bases in the middle. Germline CDR1 is MNHEY and CDR2 is SVGAGI. The CDR3, as DNA: TGTGCCAGCACCGCGCAGGGGCGGCTAAATTCACCCCTCCACTTT. Encoded protein: CASTAQGRLNSPLHF.

The chain is built from TRBV3-1 (or the pseudogene TRBV3-2) and TRBJ1-3; D unresolved. Deletions cut 3 bases from V and 0 bases from J, with 30 bases between. Per the germline V gene, CDR1 is LGHDT and CDR2 is YNNKEL (reference sequence). CDR3 size: 22 residues. CDR3 residues: CASSQILSRGTFDRDSGNTIYF. CDR3 nucleotide sequence: TGTGCCAGCAGCCAGATTCTAAGCCGGGGAACTTTTGACCGTGACTCTGGAAACACCATATATTTT.

The genes are TRBV11-1 and TRBJ2-7, with 12 bases aligning to TRBD1. Germline lookup yields CDR1 SGHAT and CDR2 FQDESV (reference sequence). V dropped 4 bases and J dropped 1; count of bases not matched to a gene: 5. CDR3 size: 16 residues. DNA for the CDR3: TGTGCCAGCAGCTCCGGGACAGGGGGCGGGTCCTACGAGCAGTACTTC. It encodes CASSSGTGGGSYEQYF.

V is TRBV10-3 and J is TRBJ1-1, with TRBD1 as a possible D gene (6 bases). The CDR3 sequence is 14 residues long. CDR1 is ENHRY, CDR2 SYGVKD, per germline. V was trimmed by 5 bases and J by 2 bases, leaving 12 bases between them. The CDR3 region is CAISLRGGNTEAFF. CDR3 DNA sequence: TGTGCCATCAGTCTAAGGGGGGGTAACACTGAAGCTTTCTTT.

The chain uses TRBV15 and TRBJ1-6, with 8 positions matching TRBD1. This CDR3 is built from 17 residues. Germline V gene data show CDR1 as LNHNV and CDR2 as YYDKDF (reference sequence). With V trimmed by 1 base and J by 4 bases, 6 bases remained unmatched. DNA of the CDR3: TGTGCCACCAGCAGAGGACAGGGGCTGGGGTATAATTCACCCCTCCACTTT. Protein product: CATSRGQGLGYNSPLHF.